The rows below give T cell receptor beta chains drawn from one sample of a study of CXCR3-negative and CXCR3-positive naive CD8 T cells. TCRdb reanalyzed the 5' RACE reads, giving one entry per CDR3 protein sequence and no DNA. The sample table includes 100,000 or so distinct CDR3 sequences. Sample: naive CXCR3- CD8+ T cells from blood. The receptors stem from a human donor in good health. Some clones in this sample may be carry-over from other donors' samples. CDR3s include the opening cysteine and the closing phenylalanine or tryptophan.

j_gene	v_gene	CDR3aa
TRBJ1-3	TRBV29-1	CSVHTGSGNTIYF
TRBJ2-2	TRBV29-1	CSVEDGTGELFF
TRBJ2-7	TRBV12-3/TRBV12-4	CASSEGDRGWEQYF
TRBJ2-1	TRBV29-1	CSAGTPTDNEQFF
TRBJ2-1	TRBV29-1	CSVGGQSSSYNEQFF
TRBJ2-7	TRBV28	CASSFQGLAGVSEQYF
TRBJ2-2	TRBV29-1	CSVVGGTGELFF
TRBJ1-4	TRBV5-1	CASSWGRTGNEKLFF
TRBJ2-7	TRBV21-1	CASSGRDRSSREQYF
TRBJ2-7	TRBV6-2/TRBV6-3	CASSYGDRDNSYEQYF
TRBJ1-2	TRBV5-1	CASSPGGEGYTF
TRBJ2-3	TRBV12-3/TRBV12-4	CASSLDGQARASTDTQYF
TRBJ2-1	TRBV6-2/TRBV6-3	CASSPTSGGYNEQFF
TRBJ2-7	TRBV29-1	CSVEDPETEAYNEQFF
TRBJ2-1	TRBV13	CASSSPLGTGDYNEQFF
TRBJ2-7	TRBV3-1	CASSLLGLAGGFGYEQYF
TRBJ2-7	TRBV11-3	CATQGVNEQYF
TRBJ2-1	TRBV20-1	CSARTGLAYNEQFF
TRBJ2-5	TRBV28	CASSFNLGGAAETQYF
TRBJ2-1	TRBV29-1	CSVEDRASFVDEQFF
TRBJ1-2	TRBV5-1	CASSFLGQGGHGYTF
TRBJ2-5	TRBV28	CASSANRGYQETQYF
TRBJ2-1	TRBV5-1	CASSGKGIEQFF
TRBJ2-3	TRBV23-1	CASSQAGLAGDLPDTQYF
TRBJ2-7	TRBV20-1	CSARDLESSYEQYF
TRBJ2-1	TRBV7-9	CASSLARGETSSYNEQFF
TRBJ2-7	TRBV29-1	CSVEQGGRGEQYF
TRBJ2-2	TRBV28	CASSLTGSAGELFF
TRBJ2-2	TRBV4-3	CASSQESGTVNTGELFF
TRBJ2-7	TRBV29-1	CSVVEPYEQYF
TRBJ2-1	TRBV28	CASSFPTSGDLDEQFF
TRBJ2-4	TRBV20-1	CSAQTSGRDKNIQYF
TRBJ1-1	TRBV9	CASSGGDRANTEAFF
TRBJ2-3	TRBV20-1	CSARDRTLAGGLTDTQYF
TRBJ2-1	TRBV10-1	CASSEFKWSHEQFF
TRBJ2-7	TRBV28	CASSSPLGTYEQYF
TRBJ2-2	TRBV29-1	CSVEEAGTANTGELFF
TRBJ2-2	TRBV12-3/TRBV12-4	CASSFRTANTGELFF
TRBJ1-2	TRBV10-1	CASSEDRDYGYTF
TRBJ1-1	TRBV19	CASSKVDRVTEAFF
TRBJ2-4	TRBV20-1	CSATPSGVPIQYF
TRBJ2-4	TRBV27	CASSFGGGRNIQYF
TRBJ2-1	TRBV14	CASSRTRGSRDEQFF
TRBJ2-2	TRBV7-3	CASSSSGETGELFF
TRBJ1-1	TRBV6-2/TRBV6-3	CASSYSGQVVEAFF
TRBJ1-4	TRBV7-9	CASSSDDRLMDEKLFF
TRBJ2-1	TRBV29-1	CSVELLDRGTNNEQFF
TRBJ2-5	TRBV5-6	CASSLFPPWETQYF
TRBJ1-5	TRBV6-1	CASRPPADSNQPQHF
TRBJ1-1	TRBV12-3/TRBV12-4	CASKRDRGWNTEAFF
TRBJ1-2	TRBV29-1	CSVDQPGVWYGYTF
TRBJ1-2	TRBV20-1	CSARTREYYGYTF
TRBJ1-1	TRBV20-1	CSALFGEVTEAFF
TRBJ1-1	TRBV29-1	CSVEAAGQGDTTFF